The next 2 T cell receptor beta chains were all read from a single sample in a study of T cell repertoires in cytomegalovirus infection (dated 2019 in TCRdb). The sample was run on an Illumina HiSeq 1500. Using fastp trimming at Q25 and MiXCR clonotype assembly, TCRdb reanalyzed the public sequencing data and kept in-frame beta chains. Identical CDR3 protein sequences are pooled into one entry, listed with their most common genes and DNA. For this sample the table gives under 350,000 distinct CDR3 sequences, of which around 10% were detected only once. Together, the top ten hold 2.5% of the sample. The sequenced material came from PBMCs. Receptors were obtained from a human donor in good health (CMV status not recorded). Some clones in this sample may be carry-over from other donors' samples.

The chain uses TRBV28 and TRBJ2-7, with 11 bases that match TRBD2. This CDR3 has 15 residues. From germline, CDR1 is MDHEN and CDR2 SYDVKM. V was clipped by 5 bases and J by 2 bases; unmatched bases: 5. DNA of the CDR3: TGTGCCAGCAGTCCTATTAGCGGGGGGGCCTACGAGCAGTACTTC. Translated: CASSPISGGAYEQYF.

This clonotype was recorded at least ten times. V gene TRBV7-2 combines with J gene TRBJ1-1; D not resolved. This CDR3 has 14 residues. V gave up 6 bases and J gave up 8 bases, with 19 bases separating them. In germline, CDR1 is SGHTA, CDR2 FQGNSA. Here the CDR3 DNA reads TGTGCCAGCAGTCTAGATACAGCGGTGGGGGAAGCTTTCTTT. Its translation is CASSLDTAVGEAFF.